Listed here are 32 T cell receptor beta chains from one sample, sequenced in a study of T cells in women clearing cervical HPV infection. Sequencing used immunoSEQ multiplex PCR; TCRdb keeps in-frame clones, though not all of them. This table holds about 22,000 clones. The sequencing input was blood buffy coat. The receptors derive from a woman between 18 and 75 years old with a cervical HPV16 infection that either progressed to CIN3+ or cleared (not recorded which).

With respect to this clone: Read data end 3 residues before the CDR3 end; the end is taken from the germline J gene. V usage is TRBV4-1 and J usage is TRBJ2-1; 9 nucleotides match TRBD2. The CDR3 is made up of 15 amino acids. Germline trimming cut 5 bases from V and 9 bases from J; bases unmatched to any gene: 11. Per the germline V gene, CDR1 is MGHRA and CDR2 is YSYEKL. CDR3 DNA, as far as it was read: TGCGCCAGCAGCTCGCGGGAGGGCCCAGTTGGTGAG. Encoded protein: CASSSREGPVGE. The whole CDR3 sequence is CASSSREGPVGEQFF.

On this clone: The CDR3 extends 3 residues past the end of the read, so its final part is completed from the germline J gene. J is TRBJ2-7 and V is TRBV5-1; 7 bases are shared with TRBD1. This CDR3 has 15 residues. CDR1 SGHRS and CDR2 YFSETQ come from the germline V gene. J gave up 2 bases and V 6 bases, and 11 bases lay outside the gene matches. The CDR3 here is CASTFIGTDTYEQYF. Partial CDR3 DNA: TGCGCCAGCACCTTCATCGGGACAGATACCTACGAG. Looking up the rest from reference TRBV5-1 and TRBJ2-7 gives the full variable domain: KAGVTQTPRYLIKTRGQQVTLSCSPISGHRSVSWYQQTPGQGLQFLFEYFSETQRNKGNFPGRFSGRQFSNSRSEMNVSTLELGDSALYLCASTFIGTDTYEQYFGPGTRLTVT.

Comment on this clone: The read halts 3 residues ahead of the CDR3 end, with the missing end drawn from the germline J gene. The chain combines TRBV11-3 with TRBJ2-1; D is perhaps TRBD2 (7 bases). CDR1 is SGHNT and CDR2 is YENEEA in the germline V gene. V was cut by 5 bases and J by 9 bases, with 14 bases left in between. This CDR3 spans 13 amino acids. The CDR3 bases that were read are TGTGCCAGCAGCCGAGGGAGGGGGACTGAG. Encoded protein: CASSRGRGTE. The complete CDR3 protein is CASSRGRGTEQFF.

CDR3 bases read: TGTGCCAGCAGCACAGGGGCCTACTTAAGCTCTGGGGCCAACGTC. It yields the protein CASSTGAYLSSGANV. In full, the CDR3 is CASSTGAYLSSGANVLTF. This chain uses TRBV19 with TRBJ2-6; 7 nucleotides align to TRBD1. The CDR3 extends 3 residues past the end of the read, so its final part is completed from the germline J gene. Germline V lookup: CDR1 LNHDA, CDR2 SQIVND (reference sequence). V shed 9 bases and J 0 bases; nucleotides not matched to a gene: 14. There are 18 residues in the CDR3.

Note on this clone: The read ends 3 residues shy of where the CDR3 ends; the end is completed using the germline J gene. The V gene is TRBV6-4, the J gene TRBJ1-6; no firm D call. Trimming pared 8 bases from V and 8 bases from J, leaving 13 bases between. This CDR3 is 13 amino acids long. Germline CDR1 MRHNA, CDR2 SNTAGT. Partial CDR3 DNA: TGTGCCAGCTCTCCCGACTTAGATTCACCC. Amino acids: CASSPDLDSP. The whole CDR3 sequence is CASSPDLDSPLHF.

Details on this clone: The sequenced fragment ends 3 residues before the CDR3 boundary, so the rest is inferred from the germline J gene. The chain is built from TRBV20-1 and TRBJ2-7; the match to TRBD1 covers 9 bases. Germline V gene data show CDR1 as DFQATT and CDR2 as SNEGSKA (reference sequence). Trimming cost V 7 bases and J 2 bases; bases outside gene matches: 9. The CDR3 is 14 amino acids. CDR3 DNA, as far as it was read: TGCAGTGGAGAACCGGACAGGGGAACCTACGAG. Its protein product is CSGEPDRGTYE. The full CDR3 sequence reads CSGEPDRGTYEQYF.

This clone shows up as medium-sized by frequency. The read comes to an end 3 residues before the CDR3 does, leaving the germline J gene to fill in the end. The genes are TRBV7-4 and TRBJ1-2, with 9 bases fitting TRBD1. The CDR3 has 15 amino acids. Germline lookup yields CDR1 SGHVT and CDR2 SQSDAQ. V dropped 1 base and J dropped 1; count of bases not matched to a gene: 1. Incomplete CDR3 DNA: TGTGCCAGCAGCTTAGTGACAGGGGGTAACTATGGC. Its protein product is CASSLVTGGNYG. From start to end, the CDR3 is CASSLVTGGNYGYTF.

With respect to this clone: Read data end 3 residues before the CDR3 end; the end is taken from the germline J gene. The rearrangement joins TRBV5-6 to TRBJ2-5; the D gene is possibly TRBD1 (5 bases). The CDR3 totals 14 residues. Trimming left V 4 bases short and J 7 bases short, with 17 bases between. From germline, CDR1 is SGHDT and CDR2 YYEEEE. Partial CDR3 DNA: TGTGCCAGCAGCCGAGTTATCCCTAGGGGGACC. This translates into CASSRVIPRGT. The full CDR3 reads CASSRVIPRGTQYF.

A remark on this clone: The read terminates 3 residues before the CDR3 end, so the remaining end is supplied by the germline J gene. The V gene is TRBV19, the J gene TRBJ2-7; a weak D match, TRBD2 (6 bases). The CDR3 extends over 16 amino acids. Between the trimmed V and J ends, which lost 1 base and 2 bases, there was a span of 15 bases. The germline V gene has CDR1 LNHDA and CDR2 SQIVND (reference sequence). CDR3 sequence: CASSIVIGTGTYEQYF. CDR3 DNA, as far as it was read: TGTGCCAGTAGTATAGTTATTGGGACTGGAACCTACGAG.

Concerning this clone: The read finishes 3 residues shy of the CDR3 end, and the germline J gene is used to complete it. The rearrangement uses TRBV12-3 or TRBV12-4 and TRBJ2-1; weak D call: TRBD1 (6 bases). This CDR3 region has 14 residues. Trimming left V 2 bases short and J 5 bases short, with 10 bases between. The covered CDR3 bases are TGTGCCAGCAGTTTAATGGACAGAAACAATGAG. It encodes CASSLMDRNNE. The complete CDR3 sequence is CASSLMDRNNEQFF.

As to this clone: The read gets to within 3 residues of the CDR3 end, and the germline J gene fills in the rest. The chain uses TRBV5-4 and TRBJ2-1, with D unclear. This CDR3 is built from 14 residues. Between the trimmed V and J ends, which lost 4 bases and 0 bases, there was a span of 8 bases. CDR1 SGHNT and CDR2 YYREEE come from the germline V gene (reference sequence). The CDR3 protein is CASSGPSSYNEQFF. The CDR3 DNA, read in part, is TGTGCCAGCAGCGGCCCTAGCTCCTACAATGAG.

Notes on this clone: The read gets to within 3 residues of the CDR3 end, and the germline J gene fills in the rest. The J gene is TRBJ1-1, the V gene TRBV20-1; a possible D gene is TRBD1 (5 bases). Germline V lookup: CDR1 DFQATT, CDR2 SNEGSKA (reference sequence). The CDR3 has 16 residues. V shed 5 bases and J shed 4 bases, with 23 bases lying between them. CDR3 DNA (partial): TGCAGTGCTGGATCCGCAACTTTGGGGGGGGTCACTGAA. Amino acids: CSAGSATLGGVTE. The entire CDR3 reads CSAGSATLGGVTEAFF.

In regard to this clone: The read comes to an end 3 residues before the CDR3 does, leaving the germline J gene to fill in the end. The chain has TRBV7-2 and TRBJ1-2, with D perhaps matching TRBD1 (5 bases). CDR3 length equals 14 residues. The V gene lost 0 bases and the J gene lost 3 bases, with 8 bases spanning the gap. Germline V gives CDR1 SGHTA, CDR2 FQGNSA. This CDR3 reads CASSLAGVDYGYTF. CDR3 bases read: TGTGCCAGCAGCTTAGCAGGGGTGGACTATGGC.

Regarding this clone: Coverage ceases 3 residues before the CDR3 finishes, and the germline J gene fills in the end. V gene TRBV11-2 combines with J gene TRBJ2-7; 11 bases line up with TRBD1. V lost 2 bases and J lost 5; bases outside the gene matches: 5. Germline V gene lookup returns CDR1 SGHAT and CDR2 FQNNGV. CDR3 size: 15 residues. The chain's CDR3 is CASSLKGDRGNEQYF. The sequenced CDR3 bases are TGTGCCAGCAGCTTAAAAGGGGACAGGGGGAACGAG.

In regard to this clone: The read ends 3 residues shy of where the CDR3 ends; the end is completed using the germline J gene. This sequence joins TRBV29-1 and TRBJ1-4, with 11 bases lining up with TRBD1. Germline V gives CDR1 SQVTM, CDR2 ANQGSEA. V shed 4 bases and J 7 bases; nucleotides not matched to a gene: 8. This CDR3 has 15 amino acids. The CDR3 DNA, read in part, is TGCAGCGTTGGCGTGGGGACAGGGGGTTTTGAAAAA. Its protein product is CSVGVGTGGFEK. The full CDR3 is CSVGVGTGGFEKLFF.

A remark on this clone: The read comes to an end 3 residues before the CDR3 does, leaving the germline J gene to fill in the end. V gene TRBV29-1 combines with J gene TRBJ2-7; 11 bases are a match to TRBD1. CDR1 SQVTM and CDR2 ANQGSEA come from the germline V gene. The CDR3 runs to 20 residues. V dropped 0 bases and J dropped 4; count of bases not matched to a gene: 20. CDR3 loop: CSVEDNLGDRGTRGSYEQYF. The DNA read from the CDR3 is TGCAGCGTTGAAGATAACTTGGGGGACAGGGGGACCAGGGGGTCATACGAG.

A remark on this clone: The read ends 3 residues before the CDR3 terminus; that terminus is restored from the germline J gene. V usage is TRBV7-9 and J usage is TRBJ1-1; unclear D gene. The CDR3 extends over 14 amino acids. Trimming took 3 bases from V and 0 from J, leaving 8 bases between them. Germline V lookup: CDR1 SEHNR, CDR2 FQNEAQ (reference sequence). CDR3 amino acids: CASSFTSMNTEAFF. Incomplete CDR3 DNA: TGTGCCAGCAGCTTTACTTCGATGAACACTGAA.

Regarding this clone: The read falls 3 residues short of the CDR3 end, and the missing part is taken from the germline J gene. The chain uses TRBV30 and TRBJ1-1; D is unresolved. The V end was cut by 3 bases, the J end by 4 bases, with 9 bases between. The CDR3 sequence is 12 residues long. The germline V gene has CDR1 GTSNPN and CDR2 SVGIG (reference sequence). The CDR3 region is CAWSWAGTEAFF. Partial CDR3 DNA: TGTGCCTGGAGCTGGGCGGGCACTGAA.

A word on this clone: Read coverage stops 3 residues before the CDR3 terminus; the germline J gene supplies the remainder. The chain joins TRBV12-3 or TRBV12-4 to TRBJ1-2; TRBD1 might be the D (5 bases). Trimming removed 6 bases at V and 5 bases at J, with 13 bases between. This CDR3 has 13 residues. Incomplete CDR3 DNA: TGTGCCAGCAGCCTAGGGGAACAGTATGGC. This encodes CASSLGEQYG. The whole CDR3 protein reads CASSLGEQYGYTF.

Regarding this clone: The read gets to within 3 residues of the CDR3 end, and the germline J gene fills in the rest. The gene calls are TRBV9 and TRBJ2-3; the match to TRBD2 covers 8 bases. Germline CDR1 is SGDLS and CDR2 is YYNGEE. The V segment lost 4 bases and the J segment 5 bases; nucleotides outside the gene matches: 6. The length of the CDR3 is 14 residues. CDR3 region: CASSPPTSGDTQYF. The sequenced part of the CDR3 DNA is TGTGCCAGCAGCCCACCCACTAGCGGAGATACG.

Turning to this clone: The CDR3 goes on 3 residues after the read ends, and that part is filled in from the germline J gene. The chain is built from TRBV19 and TRBJ1-1, with a tentative D call TRBD1 (5 bases). From germline, CDR1 is LNHDA and CDR2 SQIVND (reference sequence). V was shortened by 6 bases and J by 0 bases, with 14 bases between the two germline ends. The CDR3 has 15 amino acids. CDR3 amino acids: CASRGGVGMNTEAFF. The sequenced CDR3 bases are TGTGCCAGTAGGGGAGGGGTGGGGATGAACACTGAA. Based on the CDR3 plus reference TRBV19 and TRBJ1-1, the full variable domain is DGGITQSPKYLFRKEGQNVTLSCEQNLNHDAMYWYRQDPGQGLRLIYYSQIVNDFQKGDIAEGYSVSREKKESFPLTVTSAQKNPTAFYLCASRGGVGMNTEAFFGQGTRLTVV.

Comments on this clone: From the germline J gene comes the end of the CDR3, since the read stops 3 residues before it. The V call is TRBV9, the J call TRBJ2-5, with a possible D match to TRBD2 (5 bases). V lost 0 bases and J lost 0, with 18 bases in between. Germline V gene sequence: CDR1 SGDLS, CDR2 YYNGEE. The CDR3 has 18 residues. The sequenced part of the CDR3 DNA is TGTGCCAGCAGCGTAGCGGGGATCCCTAGGTGGGACCAAGAGACC. Translated: CASSVAGIPRWDQET. The entire CDR3 is CASSVAGIPRWDQETQYF. Full variable domain (rest looked up from reference TRBV9 and TRBJ2-5): DSGVTQTPKHLITATGQRVTLRCSPRSGDLSVYWYQQSLDQGLQFLIQYYNGEERAKGNILERFSAQQFPDLHSELNLSSLELGDSALYFCASSVAGIPRWDQETQYFGPGTRLLVL.

With regard to this clone: Read data end 3 residues before the CDR3 end; the end is taken from the germline J gene. The chain uses TRBV7-9 and TRBJ1-2; tentative D call: TRBD1 (5 bases). Germline lookup yields CDR1 SEHNR and CDR2 FQNEAQ (reference sequence). Trimming took 3 bases from V and 3 from J, leaving 8 bases between them. CDR3 length: 13 residues. The part of the CDR3 DNA that was read is TGTGCCAGCAGCTTCGAGACAGACTATGGC. Protein: CASSFETDYG. The whole CDR3 is CASSFETDYGYTF.

Concerning this clone itself: The read halts 3 residues ahead of the CDR3 end, with the missing end drawn from the germline J gene. This rearrangement joins TRBV4-1 to TRBJ2-5; 8 bases match TRBD2. The CDR3 has 17 residues. J was trimmed by 5 bases and V by 4 bases; bases with no gene match: 15. Looked up from germline, CDR1 is MGHRA and CDR2 is YSYEKL. The CDR3 bases that were read are TGCGCCAGCAGCCGCTCACCCGGGACTAGGGGCCCGGAGACC. Protein product: CASSRSPGTRGPET. The full CDR3 reads CASSRSPGTRGPETQYF.

About this clone itself: The DNA ends 3 residues before the CDR3 does, and the rest of the CDR3 is filled in from the germline J gene. The chain is built from TRBV5-1 and TRBJ2-3; 15 bases agree with TRBD2. Germline V CDR1 and CDR2: SGHRS, YFSETQ. CDR3 length equals 16 residues. Germline trimming cut 5 bases from V and 4 bases from J; bases unmatched to any gene: 5. The CDR3 is CASREGLAGGADTQYF. The part of the CDR3 DNA that was read is TGCGCCAGCAGGGAAGGACTAGCGGGAGGGGCAGATACG.

The CDR3 region is CSASPSGRYEQYF. Incomplete CDR3 DNA: TGCAGTGCTAGCCCCAGCGGGCGCTACGAG. The chain couples TRBV20-1 to TRBJ2-7, with TRBD2 as a possible D gene (6 bases). With the read ending 3 residues before the CDR3 end, the germline J gene is used to fill in that end. In germline, CDR1 is DFQATT, CDR2 SNEGSKA (reference sequence). The CDR3 consists of 13 residues. V lost 3 bases and J 3 bases, leaving 12 bases between the germline ends.

Remarks on this clone: The read is 3 residues too short to cover the CDR3 end, so that end is filled in from the germline J gene. The rearrangement uses TRBV2 and TRBJ2-3; tentatively, D is TRBD1 (6 bases). This CDR3 contains 12 residues. Germline V CDR1 and CDR2: SNHLY, FYNNEI. Trimming removed 7 bases at V and 2 bases at J, with 7 bases between. CDR3 DNA, as far as it was read: TGTGCCAGCAAGGGGGACACAGATACG. Amino acid sequence: CASKGDTDT. The complete CDR3 reads CASKGDTDTQYF.

About this clone: The read ends 3 residues shy of where the CDR3 ends; the end is completed using the germline J gene. The gene calls are TRBV5-1 and TRBJ1-2; D may be TRBD1 (5 bases). The germline CDR1 and CDR2 sequences are SGHRS and YFSETQ. The CDR3 is 14 amino acids. V was shortened by 2 bases and J by 1 base, with 9 bases between the two germline ends. The CDR3 reads CASSFGDSNYGYTF. The covered CDR3 bases are TGCGCCAGCAGCTTCGGCGACAGTAACTATGGC.

This clone shows up as medium-sized by frequency. The read is 3 residues too short to cover the CDR3 end, so that end is filled in from the germline J gene. The J gene is TRBJ2-4, the V gene TRBV19; TRBD1 matches 8 bases. The V and J ends lost 4 bases and 0 bases, in that order; junction bases with no gene match: 14. Germline loops: CDR1 LNHDA, CDR2 SQIVND (reference sequence). This CDR3 region has 19 residues. The sequenced part of the CDR3 DNA is TGTGCCAGTAGTACTCTCCCGGGACAGGAGAGGGTAGCCAAAAACATT. Protein product: CASSTLPGQERVAKNI. The full CDR3 protein reads CASSTLPGQERVAKNIQYF. Variable domain in full (rest from reference TRBV19 and TRBJ2-4): DGGITQSPKYLFRKEGQNVTLSCEQNLNHDAMYWYRQDPGQGLRLIYYSQIVNDFQKGDIAEGYSVSREKKESFPLTVTSAQKNPTAFYLCASSTLPGQERVAKNIQYFGAGTRLSVL.

With regard to this clone: The read terminates 3 residues before the CDR3 end, so the remaining end is supplied by the germline J gene. The chain carries TRBV30 and TRBJ2-5; 13 bases map to TRBD2. In germline, CDR1 is GTSNPN, CDR2 SVGIG (reference sequence). The CDR3 is made up of 15 amino acids. The trim removed 2 bases at V and 3 bases at J, leaving 3 bases unmatched. The CDR3 reads CAWSPGLAGEETQYF. The part of the CDR3 DNA that was read is TGTGCCTGGAGTCCAGGACTAGCGGGAGAAGAGACC.

On this clone itself: The read comes to an end 3 residues before the CDR3 does, leaving the germline J gene to fill in the end. This chain uses TRBV11-2 with TRBJ1-6; D remains unclear. The germline V gene encodes CDR1 SGHAT and CDR2 FQNNGV. CDR3 length: 14 amino acids. V dropped 3 bases and J dropped 5 bases, with 8 bases sitting between them. The CDR3 loop reads CASSFALNNSPLHF. The CDR3 bases that were read are TGTGCCAGCAGCTTTGCTCTAAATAATTCACCC.

As for this clone: The CDR3 end falls 3 residues outside the read, so it is completed with the germline J gene. V and J are TRBV30 and TRBJ1-2; D call uncertain. CDR3 length: 11 amino acids. The V gene's germline CDR1 is GTSNPN and CDR2 SVGIG (reference sequence). With 5 bases removed from V and 3 bases from J, the gap between germline ends came to 7 bases. CDR3 protein: CAWLAYYGYTF. The covered CDR3 bases are TGTGCCTGGCTGGCATACTATGGC.